A single sample gave rise to the 6 T cell receptor beta chains below, sequenced in a study of cytomegalovirus exposure and HLA in healthy donors. The PCR ran on 60 Vbeta and 13 Jbeta primers. Produced via immunoSEQ multiplex PCR; TCRdb's table is partial and in-frame only. The sample consists of more than 85,000 clones, around 70% of them appearing once. Sequencing was done on a sample of PBMCs. These receptors all come from a man aged 35 to 55 in good health and CMV-seronegative.

This chain uses TRBV9 with TRBJ2-3, with no clear D. This CDR3 comprises 13 residues. Trimming pared 3 bases from V and 4 bases from J, leaving 9 bases between. In germline, CDR1 is SGDLS, CDR2 YYNGEE. As DNA, the CDR3 is TGTGCCAGCAGCGCTAGTTCTGCAGATACGCAGTATTTT. Translating it yields CASSASSADTQYF.

The chain combines TRBV28 with TRBJ2-3, with D uncertain. CDR1 is MDHEN, CDR2 SYDVKM, per germline. Trimming removed 5 bases from V and 0 bases from J, with 6 bases in between. There are 13 residues in the CDR3. CDR3 sequence: CASSTTSTDTQYF. The DNA of the CDR3 is TGTGCCAGCAGTACGACTAGCACAGATACGCAGTATTTT.

V and J are TRBV27 and TRBJ1-1, with D possibly being TRBD1 (6 bases). This CDR3 region has 12 residues. V gave up 5 bases and J gave up 5 bases, with 9 bases separating them. CDR1 and CDR2 from the germline V gene are MNHEY and SMNVEV (reference sequence). CDR3 nucleotide sequence: TGTGCCAGCAGTCGCAGGGGAACTGAAGCTTTCTTT. It is translated as CASSRRGTEAFF.

The CDR3 here is CGSRGGYGYTF. CDR3 DNA sequence: TGTGGCTCCCGGGGAGGGTATGGCTACACCTTC. The genes are TRBV28 and TRBJ1-2; D is uncertain. The V gene's germline CDR1 is MDHEN and CDR2 SYDVKM. The CDR3 extends over 11 amino acids.

V gene TRBV7-2 combines with J gene TRBJ1-5; D unresolved. There are 13 residues in the CDR3. Germline V CDR1 and CDR2: SGHTA, FQGNSA. Trimming took off 5 bases at V and 4 bases at J, with 9 bases between the two ends. CDR3 DNA sequence: TGTGCCAGCAGCCACGACTTTAATCAGCCCCAGCATTTT. Protein product: CASSHDFNQPQHF.

The CDR3 is CASPGTGYEQYF. CDR3 nucleotides: TGTGCCAGCCCCGGGACAGGCTACGAGCAGTACTTC. V and J are TRBV28 and TRBJ2-7, with 8 bases that match TRBD1. This CDR3 spans 12 amino acids. The V segment lost 8 bases and the J segment 3 bases; nucleotides outside the gene matches: 3. CDR1 is MDHEN and CDR2 is SYDVKM in the germline V gene.